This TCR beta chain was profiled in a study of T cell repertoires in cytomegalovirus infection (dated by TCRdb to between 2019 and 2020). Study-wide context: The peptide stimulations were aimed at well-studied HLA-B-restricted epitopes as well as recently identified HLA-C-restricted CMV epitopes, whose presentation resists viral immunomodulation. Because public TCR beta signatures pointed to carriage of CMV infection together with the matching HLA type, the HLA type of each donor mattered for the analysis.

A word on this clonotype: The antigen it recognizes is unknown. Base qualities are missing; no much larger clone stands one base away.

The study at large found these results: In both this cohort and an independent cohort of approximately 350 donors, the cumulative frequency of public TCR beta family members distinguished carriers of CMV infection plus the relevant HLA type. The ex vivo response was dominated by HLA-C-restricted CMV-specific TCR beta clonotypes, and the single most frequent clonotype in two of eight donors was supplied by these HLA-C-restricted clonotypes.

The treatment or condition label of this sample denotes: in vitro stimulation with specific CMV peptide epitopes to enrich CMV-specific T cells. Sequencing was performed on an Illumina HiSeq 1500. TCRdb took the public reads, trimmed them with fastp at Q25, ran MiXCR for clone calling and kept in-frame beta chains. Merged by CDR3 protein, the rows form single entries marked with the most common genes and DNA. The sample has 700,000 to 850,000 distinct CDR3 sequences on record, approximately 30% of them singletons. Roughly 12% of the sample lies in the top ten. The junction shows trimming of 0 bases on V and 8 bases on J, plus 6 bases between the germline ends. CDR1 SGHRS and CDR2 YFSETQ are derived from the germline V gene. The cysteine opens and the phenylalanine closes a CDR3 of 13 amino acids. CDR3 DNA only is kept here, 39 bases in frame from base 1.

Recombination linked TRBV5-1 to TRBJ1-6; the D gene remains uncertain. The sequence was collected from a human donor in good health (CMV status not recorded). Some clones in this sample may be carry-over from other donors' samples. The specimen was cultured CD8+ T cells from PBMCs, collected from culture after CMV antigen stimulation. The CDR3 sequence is CASSLGHDSPLHF. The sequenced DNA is TGCGCCAGCAGCTTGGGGCATGATTCACCCCTCCACTTT.